The next 2 T cell receptor beta chains were all read from a single sample in a study of blood T cell repertoires in COVID-19. Here immunoSEQ multiplex PCR was the method, and the copy in TCRdb shows in-frame clones only, minus some. In the table there are hundreds of thousands of clones, 70% to 90% of which are singletons. What was sequenced was PBMCs or T cells enriched from blood (not recorded which). The receptors were sampled from a man aged 25 to 40 who had recovered from COVID-19.

This sequence joins TRBV7-9 and TRBJ1-6; 8 nucleotides match TRBD1. CDR1 and CDR2 from the germline V gene are SEHNR and FQNEAQ (reference sequence). J was trimmed by 5 bases and V by 5 bases; bases with no gene match: 5. The CDR3 totals 15 residues. CDR3 sequence (DNA): TGTGCCAGCAGCCCGGACAGGGTCCATAATTCACCCCTCCACTTT. Amino acids: CASSPDRVHNSPLHF.

The V call is TRBV3-1 (or the pseudogene TRBV3-2), the J call TRBJ2-3, with TRBD1 matching 8 bases. J gave up 7 bases and V 0 bases, and 3 bases lay outside the gene matches. The germline CDR1 and CDR2 sequences are LGHDT and YNNKEL (reference sequence). The CDR3 is 14 residues long. This chain's CDR3 is CASSQEDRANTQYF. The CDR3 coding sequence is TGTGCCAGCAGCCAAGAGGACAGGGCTAATACGCAGTATTTT.